The 13 T cell receptor beta chains given below trace back to one sample, sequenced in a study of T cell responses to AZD1222 COVID-19 vaccine. Method: immunoSEQ multiplex PCR; TCRdb's copy keeps in-frame clones and lacks some. The sample lists 120,000 or so clones; roughly 90% were seen once. The sample consisted of peripheral blood, taken on day 0 of MenACWY control vaccination. These receptors were obtained from an adult in good health.

This clone has only one observation. CDR3 sequence (DNA): TGCGCCAGTAAGGGACAGGGGTGGGAGCAGTACTTC. Amino acids: CASKGQGWEQYF. V and J are TRBV5-1 and TRBJ2-7, with 10 positions matching TRBD1. CDR1 and CDR2 from the germline V gene are SGHRS and YFSETQ. This CDR3 has 12 residues. The V and J ends lost 8 bases and 7 bases, in that order; junction bases with no gene match: 6.

The chain recombines TRBV4-3 with TRBJ2-7, with TRBD1 matching over 8 bases. V gave up 2 bases and J gave up 3 bases; unmatched junction bases: 9. CDR3 length: 16 residues. Germline CDR1 LGHNA, CDR2 YSLEER. The CDR3 DNA reads TGCGCCAGCAGCCAAACTGCAGGGGGCGGGAACTACGAGCAGTACTTC. The encoded protein is CASSQTAGGGNYEQYF.

The chain employs TRBV28 and TRBJ2-1; 9 bases align to TRBD1. The CDR3 is 12 amino acids. Germline CDR1 and CDR2: MDHEN and SYDVKM. After removal of 8 bases from V and 9 bases from J, the junction contained 5 bases not matched to a gene. The CDR3 nucleotides read TGTGCCAGCGGACAGGGGCAGAGTGAGCAGTTCTTC. Its translation is CASGQGQSEQFF.

The chain links TRBV6-5 to TRBJ1-2; possibly TRBD1 for D (6 bases). Germline-derived CDR1 and CDR2 are MNHEY and SVGAGI. Trimming took off 6 bases at V and 2 bases at J, with 16 bases between the two ends. There are 15 residues in the CDR3. This CDR3 is CASRDSVGGNYGYTF. The CDR3 DNA reads TGTGCCAGCAGGGACAGCGTGGGGGGGAACTATGGCTACACCTTC.

The CDR3 DNA sequence: TGTGCCAGCAGTCCCCGGGAGGGGTTCAATGAGCAGTTCTTC. Translated, it gives CASSPREGFNEQFF. The rearrangement links TRBV5-4 to TRBJ2-1; 8 bases align to TRBD2. The length of the CDR3 is 14 residues. Germline CDR1 and CDR2: SGHNT and YYREEE (reference sequence). J gave up 6 bases and V 5 bases, and 7 bases lay outside the gene matches.

The rearrangement links TRBV28 to TRBJ1-1; D perhaps matches TRBD1 (5 bases). V lost 3 bases to trimming and J lost 10 bases, with 15 bases between them. The CDR3 spans 13 residues. Germline assignment: CDR1 MDHEN and CDR2 SYDVKM. The CDR3: CASSFGPGQTAFF. CDR3 nucleotides: TGTGCCAGCAGTTTTGGTCCCGGACAAACAGCTTTCTTT.

The rearrangement joins TRBV6-2 or TRBV6-3 to TRBJ1-2; D may be TRBD1 (6 bases). V gave up 5 bases and J gave up 9 bases, with 13 bases separating them. The CDR3 covers 12 residues. CDR1 is MNHEY and CDR2 is SVGEGT in the germline V gene. The CDR3 loop is CASSRNRDRYTF. CDR3 nucleotides: TGTGCCAGCAGTCGAAACAGGGACCGCTACACCTTC.

This clone appeared once. The chain combines TRBV5-1 with TRBJ2-3; no firm D call. Germline lookup yields CDR1 SGHRS and CDR2 YFSETQ. Trimming stripped 2 bases from V and 5 bases from J, with 6 bases between. This CDR3 region has 12 residues. CDR3 DNA: TGCGCCAGCAGCTTCTCCGAAGATACGCAGTATTTT. Protein product: CASSFSEDTQYF.

The genes are TRBV30 and TRBJ2-5; 7 positions match TRBD1. The CDR3 totals 13 residues. Germline-derived CDR1 and CDR2 are GTSNPN and SVGIG (reference sequence). Losses at the gene ends were 2 bases for V and 5 bases for J; bases not matched to a gene: 5. This CDR3 reads CAWSQGEYETQYF. CDR3 nucleotides: TGTGCCTGGAGTCAGGGGGAGTACGAGACCCAGTACTTC.

The chain is built from TRBV24-1 and TRBJ1-5; D possibly corresponds to TRBD1 (5 bases). The CDR3 is made up of 15 amino acids. Germline V gene data show CDR1 as KGHDR and CDR2 as SFDVKD. Trimming took off 5 bases at V and 6 bases at J, with 16 bases between the two ends. CDR3 residues: CATSGVGRGLQPQHF. CDR3 nucleotides: TGTGCCACCAGTGGTGTAGGAAGGGGCCTTCAGCCCCAGCATTTT.

The CDR3, as DNA: TGTGCCAGCAGTGACCCAGCTACCAGTGGGGGCTACACCTTC. The encoded protein is CASSDPATSGGYTF. The chain couples TRBV2 to TRBJ1-2; D ambiguous. CDR3 length: 14 amino acids. Trimming shortened V by 3 bases and J by 8 bases, and 16 bases separated the two germline ends. Germline CDR1 SNHLY, CDR2 FYNNEI.

The rearrangement joins TRBV4-1 to TRBJ1-2; D gene uncertain. The CDR3 consists of 14 residues. Germline V CDR1 and CDR2: MGHRA, YSYEKL. The ends were cut back, 0 bases at V and 2 bases at J, with 7 bases in the middle. This chain's CDR3 is CASSQDPGNYGYTF. Written as DNA, the CDR3 is TGCGCCAGCAGCCAAGATCCGGGGAACTATGGCTACACCTTC.

This clone was detected a few times. This chain uses TRBV5-5 with TRBJ2-3; D is possibly TRBD2 (6 bases). CDR3 length: 15 amino acids. Per germline, CDR1 SGHKS and CDR2 YYEKEE (reference sequence). The V end lost 2 bases, the J end lost 6 bases, and 16 bases lay between the germline ends. CDR3 sequence: CASSLYSGEVDTQYF. The CDR3 coding sequence is TGTGCCAGCAGCTTATACTCGGGAGAAGTTGATACGCAGTATTTT.